A selection of T cell receptor beta chains follows, all from one sample in a study of blood T cell repertoires in COVID-19. TCRdb's table, derived via immunoSEQ multiplex PCR, lists solely in-frame clones and lacks some. The sample lists over 200,000 clones, about 88% occurring once. Sequencing was performed on peripheral blood. Source of these receptors: a man in his forties with acute or convalescent COVID-19. The CDR3 runs from the conserved cysteine through the conserved F or W. The order of the fields is J gene, V gene, clone size, CDR3 protein. Rows give clone size only sometimes, using once, few, many, or a class for an expanded clone.

TRBJ2-3,TRBV9,NA,CASSPWTSAGNTQYF
TRBJ1-1,TRBV3-1/TRBV3-2,few,CASSARWSARNTEAFF
TRBJ2-3,TRBV11-3,NA,CASSLDPGDTQYF
TRBJ1-4,TRBV6-6,NA,CASCGQSGREKLFF
TRBJ2-5,TRBV19,NA,CASSPRGVGETQYF
TRBJ1-5,TRBV19,NA,CASSPLVGNQPQHF
TRBJ1-6,TRBV27,NA,CASSPRNSYNSPLHF
TRBJ1-1,TRBV28,NA,CASSQQATEAFF
TRBJ1-2,TRBV12-3/TRBV12-4,NA,CASRGAIYGYTF
TRBJ1-2,TRBV27,NA,CASNSGGRNYGYTF
TRBJ1-4,TRBV9,NA,CASSVAGTNEKLFF
TRBJ2-7,TRBV6-1,few,CASSGASGGYEQYF
TRBJ2-3,TRBV7-9,NA,CASSLREFQADTQYF
TRBJ1-4,TRBV5-1,NA,CASRLRTGGEEKLFF
TRBJ2-3,TRBV4-1,NA,CASSQEERSDTQYF
TRBJ1-4,TRBV5-1,NA,CASSLGSGFANEKLFF
TRBJ2-1,TRBV5-4,NA,CASSKPPGTSGGAYNEQFF
TRBJ1-5,TRBV28,NA,CASSLLGAYSNQPQHF
TRBJ1-5,TRBV19,NA,CASSPGTAYSNQPQHF
TRBJ1-1,TRBV29-1,NA,CSVGTQGLLNTEAFF
TRBJ2-7,TRBV5-6,NA,CASSPDTRYEQYF
TRBJ1-2,TRBV6-4,NA,CASRGQTPLRSYGYTF
TRBJ2-2,TRBV13,once,CASSATSGRAGELFF
TRBJ1-1,TRBV5-1,many,CASSLGGQILMNTEAFF
TRBJ2-7,TRBV6-6,once,CASSRSSYEQYF
TRBJ2-7,TRBV10-3,NA,CAISDPGLDNYEQYF
TRBJ1-4,TRBV30,NA,CAWTAGQGREKLFF
TRBJ1-5,TRBV5-8,NA,CASSLVRQGVQPQHF
TRBJ1-5,TRBV27,once,CASSLSGGQPQHF
TRBJ2-4,TRBV7-3,NA,CASSPGTGNIQYF
TRBJ2-7,TRBV3-1/TRBV3-2,NA,CASSQDSTGAGEQYF
TRBJ1-5,TRBV19,NA,CASSIESRGIRNQPQHF
TRBJ1-4,TRBV2,NA,CASRDWEKLFF
TRBJ2-7,TRBV3-1/TRBV3-2,NA,CASSQGDRVPYEQYF
TRBJ2-3,TRBV2,NA,CASSEVRATDTQYF
TRBJ2-1,TRBV27,NA,CASSLWVTSGRAQEQFF
TRBJ2-1,TRBV27,NA,CASSRAGGSYNEQFF
TRBJ1-2,TRBV4-1,once,CASSQESGGVYGYTF
TRBJ2-7,TRBV6-6,NA,CASRPDRVGSYEQYF
TRBJ1-6,TRBV19,NA,CASSILGTENSPLHF
TRBJ2-3,TRBV7-3,NA,CASSSFPRGPSTDTQYF
TRBJ1-5,TRBV5-8,NA,CASSLARNNQPQHF
TRBJ2-7,TRBV29-1,NA,CSVQGGDRGPYEQYF
TRBJ1-2,TRBV6-1,NA,CASSEYGENYGYTF
TRBJ1-1,TRBV7-2,NA,CASSLALRGEAFF
TRBJ2-1,TRBV23-1,NA,CASIKGDRPSYNEQFF
TRBJ2-1,TRBV7-9,NA,CASSKRSGGYQEQFF
TRBJ1-6,TRBV6-5,NA,CASSRTYNSPLHF
TRBJ1-3,TRBV5-8,NA,CASSRGGASGNTIYF
TRBJ2-3,TRBV7-7,NA,CASSLGADSTDTQYF
TRBJ1-2,TRBV14,NA,CASSQESRAGVYYGYTF
TRBJ1-6,TRBV5-1,NA,CASSPDPTGFTLHF
TRBJ2-7,TRBV13,NA,CAGGTGPYEQYF
TRBJ2-7,TRBV13,NA,CASSPGDSNYEQYF
TRBJ2-7,TRBV4-3,NA,CASSRSGTSGSYEQYF